Below, 15 T cell receptor beta chains from the same sample are listed, as sequenced in a study of response to subunit inactivated influenza vaccine. Each CDR3 protein is one row after TCRdb ran MiXCR on the RT-PCR reads. Of 550,000 to 800,000 distinct CDR3 sequences in the sample, over 11% are singletons; the top ten hold less than 9%. The sequencing here drew on PBMCs from blood, taken less than 15 days before vaccination. The receptors stem from a man aged 45-65 years who received an inactivated influenza vaccine.

The chain combines TRBV28 with TRBJ1-5, with TRBD1 as a possible D gene (5 bases). This CDR3 is 16 amino acids long. V was clipped by 5 bases and J by 4 bases, with 18 bases between them. Germline CDR1 and CDR2: MDHEN and SYDVKM. The CDR3 DNA reads TGTGCCAGCAGTCCCCTTTTGGGACGAGGAAATCAGCCCCAGCATTTT. This translates into CASSPLLGRGNQPQHF.

This clonotype was seen a few times. This rearrangement joins TRBV5-5 to TRBJ2-7, with D possibly TRBD2 on 5 matching bases. CDR3 length equals 18 residues. The germline V gene has CDR1 SGHKS and CDR2 YYEKEE (reference sequence). V was clipped by 5 bases and J by 3 bases, with 27 bases between them. CDR3 sequence reads: CASSYASPPAAGSYEQYF. CDR3 sequence (DNA): TGTGCCAGCAGTTATGCCTCCCCCCCAGCGGCAGGCAGCTACGAGCAGTACTTC.

Many counts were recorded for this clonotype. This chain links TRBV10-3 with TRBJ2-3; D might be TRBD2 (5 bases). The CDR3 runs 16 residues. V gave up 0 bases and J gave up 0 bases, with 10 bases separating them. Germline values: CDR1 ENHRY, CDR2 SYGVKD. The CDR3 here is CAISESAADSTDTQYF. The DNA of the CDR3 is TGTGCCATCAGTGAGTCAGCGGCGGATAGCACAGATACGCAGTATTTT.

The genes are TRBV27 and TRBJ1-2, with 7 bases identical to TRBD1. Germline V lookup: CDR1 MNHEY, CDR2 SMNVEV (reference sequence). Trimming at V came to 9 bases and at J to 7 bases, leaving 8 bases not matched to a gene. This CDR3 is built from 12 residues. CDR3 loop: CASQGGGGGYTF. The CDR3 nucleotides are TGTGCCAGTCAGGGGGGAGGAGGTGGCTACACCTTC.

V usage is TRBV24-1 and J usage is TRBJ2-6; tentative D call: TRBD2 (6 bases). Germline loops: CDR1 KGHDR, CDR2 SFDVKD. The CDR3 has 16 amino acids. V lost 3 bases, J lost 0 bases, and 8 bases lay in between. Here the CDR3 DNA reads TGTGCCACCAGTGATGCCGGGGGCTCTGGGGCCAACGTCCTGACTTTC. Its translation is CATSDAGGSGANVLTF.

The genes are TRBV18 and TRBJ1-2; D is uncertain. There are 14 residues in the CDR3. The germline V gene has CDR1 KGHSH and CDR2 LQKENI. The V end lost 0 bases, the J end lost 5 bases, and 10 bases lay between the germline ends. CDR3 in amino acids: CASSPPDSGYGYTF. CDR3 nucleotide sequence: TGTGCCAGCTCACCACCGGATAGTGGGTATGGCTACACCTTC.

The CDR3 DNA reads TGCGCCAGCAGCCCGGGCGACAGGGGAAACACAGATACGCAGTATTTT. Translation: CASSPGDRGNTDTQYF. The chain links TRBV5-1 to TRBJ2-3; 8 bases line up with TRBD1. The CDR3 has 16 residues. The ends lost 4 bases at V and 2 bases at J; junction bases unmatched: 9. Germline assignment: CDR1 SGHRS and CDR2 YFSETQ.

This clonotype was observed many times. V usage is TRBV12-3 or TRBV12-4 and J usage is TRBJ2-7; 11 positions agree with TRBD2. J was trimmed by 1 base and V by 5 bases; bases with no gene match: 10. This CDR3 region has 17 residues. For the CDR3, the DNA is TGTGCCAGCAGTCCATCTCCCGGGACTAGCGGTTCCTACGAGCAGTACTTC. This sequence encodes CASSPSPGTSGSYEQYF.

This clonotype was detected a few times. The chain has TRBV4-2 and TRBJ2-2, with 11 nucleotides matching TRBD2. This CDR3 region has 18 residues. V trimming: 2 bases; J trimming: 7 bases; junction bases outside the gene matches: 12. From germline, CDR1 is LGHNA and CDR2 YNFKEQ. The CDR3 reads CASSQLPLTSGMSGELFF. Here the CDR3 DNA reads TGTGCCAGCAGCCAACTTCCTTTGACTAGCGGGATGAGCGGGGAGCTGTTTTTT.

In its sample, this clonotype was seen a few times. V is TRBV12-3 or TRBV12-4 and J is TRBJ2-5, with a tentative D call TRBD2 (7 bases). CDR3 length: 15 residues. V lost 2 bases and J 2 bases, leaving 12 bases between the germline ends. CDR3 bases: TGTGCCAGCAGTTTAAGGGGGGGACGACAAGAGACCCAGTACTTC. Protein: CASSLRGGRQETQYF.

The chain carries TRBV7-8 and TRBJ2-2; the D gene is possibly TRBD1 (6 bases). Trimming pared 2 bases from V and 5 bases from J, leaving 9 bases between. Germline-derived CDR1 and CDR2 are SGHVS and FQNEAQ. This CDR3 comprises 14 residues. The CDR3 sequence is CASSLKRGTGELFF. Written as DNA, the CDR3 is TGTGCCAGCAGCTTAAAAAGGGGGACCGGGGAGCTGTTTTTT.

In DNA, the CDR3 is TGTGCCAGCACAACAGAAATGAACACTGAAGCTTTCTTT. Translated, it gives CASTTEMNTEAFF. V gene TRBV6-1 combines with J gene TRBJ1-1; D call uncertain. The V gene lost 7 bases and the J gene lost 0 bases, with 9 bases spanning the gap. The length of the CDR3 is 13 residues. The germline CDR1 and CDR2 sequences are MNHNS and SASEGT.

The rearrangement links TRBV28 to TRBJ2-4, with D perhaps TRBD1 (5 bases). The germline V gene encodes CDR1 MDHEN and CDR2 SYDVKM. This CDR3 comprises 14 residues. Trimming cost V 5 bases and J 10 bases, with 18 bases left between them. As DNA, the CDR3 is TGTGCCAGCAGTCTCAGACAGAATCTACGAATTCAGTACTTC. Its protein is CASSLRQNLRIQYF.

The gene calls are TRBV9 and TRBJ2-2; no clear D gene. There are 17 residues in the CDR3. Germline assignment: CDR1 SGDLS and CDR2 YYNGEE. Trimming pared 0 bases from V and 1 base from J, leaving 13 bases between. CDR3 loop: CASSVEAQAKNTGELFF. In DNA form, the CDR3 reads TGTGCCAGCAGCGTAGAGGCCCAGGCCAAGAACACCGGGGAGCTGTTTTTT.

As concerns this clonotype: A clone one base away is much larger, so this may be a read error. The rearrangement links TRBV12-3 or TRBV12-4 to TRBJ2-1; a possible D gene is TRBD1 (7 bases). This CDR3 has 15 amino acids. The CDR3 spells CASRPRVEGASLTLF. The DNA of the CDR3 is TGTGCCAGCAGACCAAGGGTGGAGGGGGCATCCCTAACCCTCTTC.